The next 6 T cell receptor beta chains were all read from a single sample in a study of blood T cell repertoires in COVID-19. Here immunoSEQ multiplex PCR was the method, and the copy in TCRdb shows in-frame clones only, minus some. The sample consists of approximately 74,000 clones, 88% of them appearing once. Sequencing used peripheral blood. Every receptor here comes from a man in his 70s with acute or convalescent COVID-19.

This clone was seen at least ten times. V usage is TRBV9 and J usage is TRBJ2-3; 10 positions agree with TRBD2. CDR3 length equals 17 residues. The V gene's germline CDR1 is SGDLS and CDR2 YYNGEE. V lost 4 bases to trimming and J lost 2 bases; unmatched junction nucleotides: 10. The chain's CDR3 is CASSQDSSGGTTDTQYF. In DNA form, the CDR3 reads TGTGCCAGCAGCCAGGACTCTAGCGGGGGAACCACAGATACGCAGTATTTT.

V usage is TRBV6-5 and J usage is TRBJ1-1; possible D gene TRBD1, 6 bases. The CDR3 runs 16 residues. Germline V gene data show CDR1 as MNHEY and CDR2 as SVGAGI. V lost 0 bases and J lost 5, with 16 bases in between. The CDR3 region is CASSYSRDTRTTEAFF. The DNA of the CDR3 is TGTGCCAGCAGTTACTCGAGGGACACACGAACGACTGAAGCTTTCTTT.

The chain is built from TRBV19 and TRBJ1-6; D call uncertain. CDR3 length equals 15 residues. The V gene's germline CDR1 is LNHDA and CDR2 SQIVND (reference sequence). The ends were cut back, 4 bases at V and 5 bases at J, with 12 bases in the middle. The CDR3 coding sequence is TGTGCCAGTAGTAGAGCAGGCGTTGATAATTCACCCCTCCACTTT. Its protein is CASSRAGVDNSPLHF. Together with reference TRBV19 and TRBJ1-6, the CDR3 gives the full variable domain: DGGITQSPKYLFRKEGQNVTLSCEQNLNHDAMYWYRQDPGQGLRLIYYSQIVNDFQKGDIAEGYSVSREKKESFPLTVTSAQKNPTAFYLCASSRAGVDNSPLHFGNGTRLTVT.

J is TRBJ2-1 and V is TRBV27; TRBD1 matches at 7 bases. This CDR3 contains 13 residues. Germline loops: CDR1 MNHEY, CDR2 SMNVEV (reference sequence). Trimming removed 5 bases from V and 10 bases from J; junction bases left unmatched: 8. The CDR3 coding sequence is TGTGCCAGCAGTCAAGTGACAGGGAACGAGCAGTTCTTC. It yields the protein CASSQVTGNEQFF.

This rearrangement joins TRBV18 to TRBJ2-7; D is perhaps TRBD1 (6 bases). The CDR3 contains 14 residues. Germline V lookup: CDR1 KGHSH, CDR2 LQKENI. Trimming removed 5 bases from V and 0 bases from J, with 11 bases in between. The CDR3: CASSDDRSSYEQYF. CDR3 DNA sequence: TGTGCCAGCTCAGACGACAGGTCCTCCTACGAGCAGTACTTC.

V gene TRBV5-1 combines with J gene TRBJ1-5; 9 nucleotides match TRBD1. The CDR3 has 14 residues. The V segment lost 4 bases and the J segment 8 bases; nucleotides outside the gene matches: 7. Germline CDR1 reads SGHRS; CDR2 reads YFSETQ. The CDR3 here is CASSTTGGREPQHF. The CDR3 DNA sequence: TGCGCCAGCAGCACCACAGGGGGCCGGGAGCCCCAGCATTTT.